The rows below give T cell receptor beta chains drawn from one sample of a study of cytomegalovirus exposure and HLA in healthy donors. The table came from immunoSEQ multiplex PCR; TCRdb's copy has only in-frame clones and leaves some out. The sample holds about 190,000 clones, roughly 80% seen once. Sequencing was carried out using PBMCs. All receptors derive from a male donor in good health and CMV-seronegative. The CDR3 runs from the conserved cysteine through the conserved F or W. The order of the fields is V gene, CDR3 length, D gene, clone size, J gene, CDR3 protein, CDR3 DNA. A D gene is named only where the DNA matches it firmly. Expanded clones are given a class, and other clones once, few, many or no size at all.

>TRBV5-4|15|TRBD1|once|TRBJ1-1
CASSARQGAGTEAFF
TGTGCCAGCAGCGCGAGACAGGGGGCTGGCACTGAAGCTTTCTTT
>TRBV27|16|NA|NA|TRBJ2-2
CASSLSWTANTGELFF
TGTGCCAGCAGTTTATCGTGGACAGCGAACACCGGGGAGCTGTTTTTT
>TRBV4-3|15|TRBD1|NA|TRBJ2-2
CASSQRQGGSGELFF
TGCGCCAGCAGCCAAAGACAGGGGGGCTCCGGGGAGCTGTTTTTT
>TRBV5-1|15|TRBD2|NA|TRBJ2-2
CASSFGAGNTGELFF
TGCGCCAGCAGCTTTGGAGCGGGGAATACCGGGGAGCTGTTTTTT
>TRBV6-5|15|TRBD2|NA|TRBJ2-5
CASSRTSGGQETQYF
TGTGCCAGCAGCCGGACTAGCGGGGGGCAAGAGACCCAGTACTTC
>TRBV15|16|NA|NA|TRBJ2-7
CATSRDPPGNRYEQYF
TGTGCCACCAGCAGAGATCCCCCAGGGAACCGCTACGAGCAGTACTTC
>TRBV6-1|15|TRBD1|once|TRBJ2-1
CASSEDRGRWNEQFF
TGTGCCAGCAGTGAAGACAGGGGGCGCTGGAATGAGCAGTTCTTC
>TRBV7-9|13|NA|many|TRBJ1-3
CASPEARRNTIYF
TGTGCCAGCCCAGAGGCACGCCGAAACACCATATATTTT
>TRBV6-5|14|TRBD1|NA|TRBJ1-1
CASSYTGVNTEAFF
TGTGCCAGCAGTTATACAGGGGTGAACACTGAAGCTTTCTTT
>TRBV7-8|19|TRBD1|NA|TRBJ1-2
CASSAVGIRDDRGFYGYTF
TGTGCCAGCAGCGCCGTGGGGATCCGGGACGACAGGGGCTTCTATGGCTACACCTTC
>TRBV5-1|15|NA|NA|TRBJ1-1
CASSDGMTDNTEAFF
TGCGCCAGCAGTGATGGTATGACAGACAACACTGAAGCTTTCTTT
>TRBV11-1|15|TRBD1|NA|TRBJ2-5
CASSLEVGRGETQYF
TGTGCCAGCAGCTTAGAAGTAGGCAGGGGGGAGACCCAGTACTTC
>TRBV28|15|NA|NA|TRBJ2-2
CASLLTAETPGELFF
TGTGCCAGCCTCCTGACAGCCGAAACCCCCGGGGAGCTGTTTTTT
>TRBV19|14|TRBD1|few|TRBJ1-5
CASTRDRANQPQHF
TGTGCCAGTACCAGGGACAGGGCCAATCAGCCCCAGCATTTT
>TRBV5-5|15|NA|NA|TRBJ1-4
CASSYQTVTNEKLFF
TGTGCCAGCAGCTACCAGACTGTGACTAATGAAAAACTGTTTTTT
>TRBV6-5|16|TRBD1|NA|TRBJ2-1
CASSYAGQGTYNEQFF
TGTGCCAGCAGTTACGCGGGACAGGGAACCTACAATGAGCAGTTCTTC
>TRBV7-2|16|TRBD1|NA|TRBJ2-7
CASSLSGTGLVHEQYF
TGTGCCAGCAGCTTATCCGGGACAGGGCTGGTCCACGAGCAGTACTTC
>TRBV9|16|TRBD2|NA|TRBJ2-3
CASSVAGAGFADTQYF
TGTGCCAGCAGCGTAGCGGGAGCGGGGTTCGCAGATACGCAGTATTTT
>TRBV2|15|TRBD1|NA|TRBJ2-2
CASVFGQGETGELFF
TGTGCCAGCGTGTTTGGACAGGGGGAGACCGGGGAGCTGTTTTTT